The 27 T cell receptor beta chains in this list originate from one sample, sequenced in a study of technical replicates of blood from a handful of donors. Using immunoSEQ multiplex PCR, the repertoire was profiled, and TCRdb retains in-frame clones only, with some absent. The sample has about 59,000 clones, approximately 92% seen once. Sequencing was done on a sample of PBMCs. The source is a human donor in good health. Some clones in this sample may be carry-over from other donors' samples.

This rearrangement joins TRBV10-3 to TRBJ2-7; TRBD2 agrees at 14 bases. Germline CDR1 reads ENHRY; CDR2 reads SYGVKD. V lost 5 bases to trimming and J lost 4 bases; unmatched junction nucleotides: 19. There are 20 residues in the CDR3. The CDR3: CAISPLFSGTSGGDSYEQYF. The CDR3 DNA follows: TGTGCCATCAGTCCTCTCTTTTCAGGGACTAGCGGGGGTGACTCATACGAGCAGTACTTC.

This CDR3 is CASSPRLGTSSTDTQYF. CDR3 DNA sequence: TGCGCCAGCAGCCCTAGGTTAGGGACAAGCAGCACAGATACGCAGTATTTT. The chain employs TRBV4-1 and TRBJ2-3, with D possibly TRBD1 on 6 matching bases. The V end was cut by 4 bases, the J end by 0 bases, with 17 bases between. Germline-derived CDR1 and CDR2 are MGHRA and YSYEKL. The CDR3 is 17 residues long.

The table lists this clone with a count of one. The CDR3 loop is CASSAGDRGYGYTF. In DNA, the CDR3 is TGTGCCAGCAGCGCCGGGGACAGGGGGTACGGCTACACCTTC. The chain links TRBV9 to TRBJ1-2; 11 bases are shared with TRBD1. With V trimmed by 3 bases and J by 8 bases, 6 bases remained unmatched. Germline CDR1 is SGDLS and CDR2 is YYNGEE. The CDR3 is 14 amino acids.

This sequence joins TRBV5-4 and TRBJ2-7, with TRBD2 as a possible D gene (6 bases). The CDR3 contains 15 residues. The germline V gene has CDR1 SGHNT and CDR2 YYREEE (reference sequence). Between the trimmed V and J ends, which lost 1 base and 0 bases, there was a span of 11 bases. The CDR3 here is CASSLRLGSSYEQYF. DNA for the CDR3: TGTGCCAGCAGCTTGCGACTAGGGAGCTCCTACGAGCAGTACTTC.

This clone was recorded a few times. The gene calls are TRBV2 and TRBJ1-3; D is ambiguous. V was pared by 4 bases and J by 0 bases, with 10 bases between. The length of the CDR3 is 15 residues. Germline CDR1 is SNHLY and CDR2 is FYNNEI. CDR3 nucleotides: TGTGCCAGCAGTGCGGACGGAGGCTCTGGAAACACCATATATTTT. The encoded protein is CASSADGGSGNTIYF.

The rearrangement uses TRBV5-5 and TRBJ2-3, with a possible D match to TRBD2 (5 bases). Germline values: CDR1 SGHKS, CDR2 YYEKEE (reference sequence). With 2 bases removed from V and 4 bases from J, the gap between germline ends came to 14 bases. The CDR3 length is 15 residues. The CDR3 protein is CASSLLVTVADTQYF. The CDR3 region has the DNA TGTGCCAGCAGCTTACTAGTAACGGTCGCAGATACGCAGTATTTT.

This chain connects TRBV2 to TRBJ2-3; TRBD2 agrees at 10 bases. The CDR3 length is 14 residues. The V gene end was trimmed by 5 bases and the J gene end by 4 bases; junction bases not matched to a gene: 3. Germline lookup yields CDR1 SNHLY and CDR2 FYNNEI. This CDR3 is CASSPGTSADTQYF. Here the CDR3 DNA reads TGTGCCAGCAGTCCCGGGACTAGCGCAGATACGCAGTATTTT. Full variable domain (missing parts from reference TRBV2 and TRBJ2-3): EPEVTQTPSHQVTQMGQEVILRCVPISNHLYFYWYRQILGQKVEFLVSFYNNEISEKSEIFDDQFSVERPDGSNFTLKIRSTKLEDSAMYFCASSPGTSADTQYFGPGTRLTVL.

This clone was seen only once. The chain recombines TRBV7-2 with TRBJ2-7, with 7 positions matching TRBD1. Trimming took 5 bases from V and 3 from J; bases not matched to a gene: 7. Germline V gene sequence: CDR1 SGHTA, CDR2 FQGNSA. This CDR3 contains 14 residues. CDR3 protein: CASSLTGQSYEQYF. In DNA, the CDR3 is TGTGCCAGCAGCCTAACGGGACAGAGCTACGAGCAGTACTTC.

V is TRBV19 and J is TRBJ1-1; 7 positions match TRBD1. J lost 3 bases, V lost 4 bases, and 11 bases had no gene match. The length of the CDR3 is 16 residues. CDR1 LNHDA and CDR2 SQIVND come from the germline V gene (reference sequence). This chain's CDR3 is CASSRADPGGYTEAFF. The CDR3 coding sequence is TGTGCCAGTAGTAGGGCGGACCCAGGGGGTTACACTGAAGCTTTCTTT.

This clone was counted a single time. The gene calls are TRBV10-3 and TRBJ1-2, with D possibly TRBD1 on 6 matching bases. Germline V gives CDR1 ENHRY, CDR2 SYGVKD. This CDR3 is built from 12 residues. V was shortened by 4 bases and J by 3 bases, with 6 bases between the two germline ends. CDR3 sequence (DNA): TGTGCCATCAGTGGGACAGACTATGGCTACACCTTC. Translated, it gives CAISGTDYGYTF.

This clone came up once. The chain carries TRBV6-6 and TRBJ1-1; D may be TRBD1 (5 bases). This CDR3 is built from 15 residues. Germline loops: CDR1 MNHNY, CDR2 SVGAGI (reference sequence). V lost 2 bases and J lost 6, with 16 bases in between. CDR3 in DNA: TGTGCCAGCAGTTACGGGGGAGGGGTGGTTCCTGAAGCTTTCTTT. Translating it yields CASSYGGGVVPEAFF.

The J gene is TRBJ2-3, the V gene TRBV4-3; tentative D call: TRBD1 (6 bases). Between the trimmed V and J ends, which lost 5 bases and 2 bases, there was a span of 17 bases. Germline V gene lookup returns CDR1 LGHNA and CDR2 YSLEER. The CDR3 has 16 amino acids. CDR3 loop: CASSSEGVRVTDTQYF. The CDR3 bases are TGCGCCAGCAGCTCAGAGGGGGTCCGGGTCACAGATACGCAGTATTTT.

Comments on this clone: Other DNA variants within this sample encode the same CDR3. The chain recombines TRBV7-9 with TRBJ2-7; TRBD1 agrees at 11 bases. Germline CDR1 reads SEHNR; CDR2 reads FQNEAQ (reference sequence). The ends lost 5 bases at V and 4 bases at J; junction bases unmatched: 7. The CDR3 length is 15 residues. The CDR3 spells CASSPTGTGGYEQYF. CDR3 sequence (DNA): TGTGCCAGCAGCCCGACCGGGACAGGGGGGTACGAGCAGTACTTC. The full variable domain, with the rest looked up from reference TRBV7-9 and TRBJ2-7, is DTGVSQNPRHKITKRGQNVTFRCDPISEHNRLYWYRQTLGQGPEFLTYFQNEAQLEKSRLLSDRFSAERPKGSFSTLEIQRTEQGDSAMYLCASSPTGTGGYEQYFGPGTRLTVT.

The chain joins TRBV4-2 to TRBJ1-1; 8 nucleotides match TRBD1. V trimming: 3 bases; J trimming: 4 bases; junction bases outside the gene matches: 7. CDR1 and CDR2 (germline): LGHNA, YNFKEQ. CDR3 length: 15 residues. This CDR3 reads CASSHDLQGGTEAFF. The CDR3 DNA reads TGTGCCAGCAGCCATGACCTACAGGGGGGCACTGAAGCTTTCTTT.

The chain recombines TRBV6-1 with TRBJ1-5; 7 nucleotides align to TRBD1. The CDR3 length is 17 residues. CDR1 is MNHNS, CDR2 SASEGT, per germline. Losses at the gene ends were 0 bases for V and 4 bases for J; bases not matched to a gene: 9. DNA for the CDR3: TGTGCCAGCAGTGAAGCGAGAGTATGGGACAGAAATCAGCCCCAGCATTTT. It specifies CASSEARVWDRNQPQHF.

This clone has only a few counts. CDR3 protein: CASSAPFLDTQYF. CDR3 coding DNA: TGTGCCAGCAGTGCCCCTTTCTTAGATACGCAGTATTTT. The V gene is TRBV2, the J gene TRBJ2-3, with D uncertain. V was pared by 4 bases and J by 5 bases, with 10 bases between. There are 13 residues in the CDR3. CDR1 SNHLY and CDR2 FYNNEI come from the germline V gene.

The chain combines TRBV7-2 with TRBJ1-6; D possibly corresponds to TRBD1 (6 bases). V lost 1 base and J lost 6, with 10 bases in between. This CDR3 contains 15 residues. Germline CDR1 reads SGHTA; CDR2 reads FQGNSA. CDR3 region: CASSLVTGTNSPLHF. In DNA form, the CDR3 reads TGTGCCAGCAGCTTAGTTACAGGGACTAATTCACCCCTCCACTTT.

This chain links TRBV7-2 with TRBJ1-6; D may be TRBD1 (5 bases). This CDR3 contains 14 residues. CDR1 is SGHTA, CDR2 FQGNSA, per germline. V shed 4 bases and J shed 10 bases, with 14 bases lying between them. The CDR3 sequence is CASSSGGFGSPLHF. In DNA form, the CDR3 reads TGTGCCAGCAGCTCCGGGGGGTTTGGGTCACCCCTCCACTTT.

This clone appeared once. This chain links TRBV30 with TRBJ1-1; TRBD1 is a possible D gene (6 bases). CDR1 is GTSNPN and CDR2 is SVGIG in the germline V gene (reference sequence). The V and J ends lost 1 base and 5 bases respectively, with 11 bases between them. The CDR3 totals 13 residues. The CDR3 protein is CAWSGQGKTEAFF. CDR3 sequence (DNA): TGTGCCTGGAGTGGGCAGGGGAAAACTGAAGCTTTCTTT.

The V gene is TRBV9, the J gene TRBJ2-5; 7 nucleotides line up with TRBD2. Germline V gene sequence: CDR1 SGDLS, CDR2 YYNGEE. J was trimmed by 0 bases and V by 3 bases; bases with no gene match: 8. The CDR3 consists of 16 residues. CDR3 in amino acids: CASSAFAGGNQETQYF. CDR3 DNA sequence: TGTGCCAGCAGCGCTTTCGCCGGGGGGAACCAAGAGACCCAGTACTTC. The full variable domain, its missing parts supplied by reference TRBV9 and TRBJ2-5, is DSGVTQTPKHLITATGQRVTLRCSPRSGDLSVYWYQQSLDQGLQFLIQYYNGEERAKGNILERFSAQQFPDLHSELNLSSLELGDSALYFCASSAFAGGNQETQYFGPGTRLLVL.

The gene calls are TRBV6-5 and TRBJ2-7, with 8 bases that match TRBD1. From germline, CDR1 is MNHEY and CDR2 SVGAGI. The CDR3 length is 15 residues. Unmatched junction bases numbered 10, after V lost 6 bases and J lost 3 bases. CDR3 protein: CASRRDGTGDYEQYF. Written as DNA, the CDR3 is TGTGCCAGCAGACGAGACGGGACAGGAGACTACGAGCAGTACTTC.

V and J are TRBV4-1 and TRBJ2-3, with 13 nucleotides matching TRBD2. The CDR3 extends over 17 amino acids. With 4 bases clipped from V and 5 bases from J, the junction kept 9 bases outside the gene matches. From germline, CDR1 is MGHRA and CDR2 YSYEKL. The CDR3 is CASSRGLAGERGDTQYF. The DNA of the CDR3 is TGCGCCAGCAGCCGTGGACTAGCGGGAGAAAGAGGAGATACGCAGTATTTT.

This clone was recorded once. The chain couples TRBV29-1 to TRBJ2-5; TRBD2 matches 15 bases. CDR1 is SQVTM, CDR2 ANQGSEA, per germline. There are 14 residues in the CDR3. The junction had 5 bases not matched to a gene; V was cut back by 8 bases and J by 4 bases. CDR3 in DNA: TGCAGCCTCTGGGGACTAGCGGGAGGAGAGACCCAGTACTTC. It translates to CSLWGLAGGETQYF.

V and J are TRBV5-1 and TRBJ2-7; 8 bases are shared with TRBD2. Trimming cost V 7 bases and J 8 bases; bases outside gene matches: 14. Germline loops: CDR1 SGHRS, CDR2 YFSETQ. The CDR3 runs to 14 residues. The CDR3 protein is CASAPGSGSTKQYF. The CDR3 region has the DNA TGCGCCAGCGCCCCCGGGAGCGGGAGCACCAAGCAGTACTTC.

V usage is TRBV21-1 and J usage is TRBJ2-7; the table's D call, TRBD1, has no DNA check behind it. TRBV21-1 is a listed pseudogene. The CDR3 totals 13 residues. Here the CDR3 reads CATLKTGSYEQYF. In nucleotides, the CDR3 is TGTGCCACCCTGAAAACAGGGTCCTACGAGCAGTACTTC.

The genes are TRBV6-4 and TRBJ2-3, with TRBD2 matching 8 bases. Germline V gene data show CDR1 as MRHNA and CDR2 as SNTAGT. The CDR3 runs to 15 residues. Germline trimming cut 6 bases from V and 1 base from J; bases unmatched to any gene: 6. The CDR3 loop is CASRPPTSGTDTQYF. CDR3 sequence (DNA): TGTGCCAGCAGACCCCCGACTAGCGGCACAGATACGCAGTATTTT.

This chain connects TRBV19 to TRBJ1-2, with D perhaps matching TRBD1 (5 bases). The germline gives CDR1 LNHDA, CDR2 SQIVND (reference sequence). CDR3 size: 12 residues. The V end lost 1 base, the J end lost 6 bases, and 6 bases lay between the germline ends. CDR3: CASSIGTNGYTF. As DNA, the CDR3 is TGTGCCAGTAGTATAGGGACAAATGGCTACACCTTC.